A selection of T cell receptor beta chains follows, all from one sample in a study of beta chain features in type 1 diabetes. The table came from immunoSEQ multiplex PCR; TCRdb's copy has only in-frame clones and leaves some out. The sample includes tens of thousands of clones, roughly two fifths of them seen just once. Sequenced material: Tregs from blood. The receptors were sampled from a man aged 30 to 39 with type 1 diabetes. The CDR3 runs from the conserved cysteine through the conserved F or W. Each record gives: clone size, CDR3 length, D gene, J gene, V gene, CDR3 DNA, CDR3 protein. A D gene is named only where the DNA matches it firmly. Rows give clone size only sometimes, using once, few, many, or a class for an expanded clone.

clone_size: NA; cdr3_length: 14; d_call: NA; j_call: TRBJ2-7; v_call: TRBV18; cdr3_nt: TGTGCCAGCTCCCTGAGAGGAGGGTCCTACGAGCAGTACTTC; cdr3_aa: CASSLRGGSYEQYF
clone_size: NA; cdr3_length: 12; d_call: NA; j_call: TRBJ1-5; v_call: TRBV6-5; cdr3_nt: TGTGCCAGCAGTTACCCGGGTCAGCCCCAGCATTTT; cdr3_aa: CASSYPGQPQHF
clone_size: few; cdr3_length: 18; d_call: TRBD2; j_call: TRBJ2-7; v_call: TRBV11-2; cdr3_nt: TGTGCCAGCAGCTTATCCTCCGGCGGGCTAGCGGATTCCTACGAGCAGTACTTC; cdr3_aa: CASSLSSGGLADSYEQYF
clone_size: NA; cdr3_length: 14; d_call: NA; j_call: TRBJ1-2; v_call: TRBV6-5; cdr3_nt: TGTGCCAGCAGTTATTTGAGCAGGGGCGTAGGCTACACCTTC; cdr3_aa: CASSYLSRGVGYTF
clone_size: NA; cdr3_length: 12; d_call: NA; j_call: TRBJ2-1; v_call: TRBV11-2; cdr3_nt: TGTGCCAGCAGCCCCACGGACAATGAGCAGTTCTTC; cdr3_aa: CASSPTDNEQFF
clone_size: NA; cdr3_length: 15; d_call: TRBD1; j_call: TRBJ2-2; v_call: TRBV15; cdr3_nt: TGTGCCACCAGCACCGGGACAGGGTCAACCGGGGAGCTGTTTTTT; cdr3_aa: CATSTGTGSTGELFF
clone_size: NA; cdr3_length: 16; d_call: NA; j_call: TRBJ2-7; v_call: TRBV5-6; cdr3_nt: TGTGCCAGCAGCTTGGCCCCTTGGAGGGGACCCTACGAGCAGTACTTC; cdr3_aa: CASSLAPWRGPYEQYF
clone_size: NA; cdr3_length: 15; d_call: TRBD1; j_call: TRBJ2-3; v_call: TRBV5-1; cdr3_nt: TGCGCCAGCAGCTTGGGGGACAGGGCCACAGATACGCAGTATTTT; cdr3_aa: CASSLGDRATDTQYF
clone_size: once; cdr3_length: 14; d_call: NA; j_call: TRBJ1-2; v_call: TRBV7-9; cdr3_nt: TGTGCCAGCAGCTTAGGGGGGGGCAGTGGAGGCTACACCTTC; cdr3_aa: CASSLGGGSGGYTF
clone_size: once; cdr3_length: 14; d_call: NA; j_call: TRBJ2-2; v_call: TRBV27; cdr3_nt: TGTGCCAGCAGTTTCTTATGGAACACCGGGGAGCTGTTTTTT; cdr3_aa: CASSFLWNTGELFF
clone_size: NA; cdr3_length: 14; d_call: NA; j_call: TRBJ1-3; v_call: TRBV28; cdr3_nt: TGTGCCAGCAGTTTGTCCTACTCTGGAAACACCATATATTTT; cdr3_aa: CASSLSYSGNTIYF
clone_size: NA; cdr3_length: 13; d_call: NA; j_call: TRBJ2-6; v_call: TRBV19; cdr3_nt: TGTGCCTCGGGAGTAACTGGGGCCAACGTCCTGACTTTC; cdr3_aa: CASGVTGANVLTF
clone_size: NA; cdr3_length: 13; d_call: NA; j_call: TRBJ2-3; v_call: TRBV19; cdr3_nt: TGTGCCAGTAGTATCGACCGGGGGGATACGCAGTATTTT; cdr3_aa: CASSIDRGDTQYF
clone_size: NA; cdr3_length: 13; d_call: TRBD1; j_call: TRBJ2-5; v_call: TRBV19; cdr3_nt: TGTGCCAGTAGGCGGACAGGGGGAGAGACCCAGTACTTC; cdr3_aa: CASRRTGGETQYF
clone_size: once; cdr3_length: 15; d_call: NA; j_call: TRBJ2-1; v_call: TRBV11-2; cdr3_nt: TGTGCCAGCAGCCCGACGGGACTTCTACACAATGAGCAGTTCTTC; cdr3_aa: CASSPTGLLHNEQFF
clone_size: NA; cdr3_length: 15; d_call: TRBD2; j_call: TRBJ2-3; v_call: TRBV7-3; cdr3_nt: TGTGCCAGCAGCTTAAGCGGGGGACTAGTTGGTACGCAGTATTTT; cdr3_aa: CASSLSGGLVGTQYF
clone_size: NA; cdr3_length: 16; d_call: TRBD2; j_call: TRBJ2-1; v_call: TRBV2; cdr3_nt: TGTGCCAGCAGTCCTAAGCGGGGTGACCTCTACAATGAGCAGTTCTTC; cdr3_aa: CASSPKRGDLYNEQFF
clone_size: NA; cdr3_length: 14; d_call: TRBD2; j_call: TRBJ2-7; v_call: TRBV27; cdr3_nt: TGTGCCAGCAGTTTAGGCGGGAGCTGGAATGAGCAGTACTTC; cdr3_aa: CASSLGGSWNEQYF
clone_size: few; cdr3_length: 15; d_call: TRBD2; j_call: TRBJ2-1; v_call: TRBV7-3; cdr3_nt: TGTGCCAGCAGCTATTCTAGCGGGGGGTACAATGAGCAGTTCTTC; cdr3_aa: CASSYSSGGYNEQFF
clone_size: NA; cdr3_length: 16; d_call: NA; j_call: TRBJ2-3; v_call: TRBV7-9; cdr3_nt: TGTGCCAGCAGCTTTCGACTAGGGGTGGGCACAGATACGCAGTATTTT; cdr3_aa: CASSFRLGVGTDTQYF
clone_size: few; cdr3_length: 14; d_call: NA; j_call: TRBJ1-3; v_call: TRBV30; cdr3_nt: TGTGCCTGGAGCACAGGGAGCTCTGGAAACACCATATATTTT; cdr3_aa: CAWSTGSSGNTIYF
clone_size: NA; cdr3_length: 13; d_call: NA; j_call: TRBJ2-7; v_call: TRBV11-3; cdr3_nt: TGTGCCAGCAGCTTAGCGCAGGGTTACGAGCAGTACTTC; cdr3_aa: CASSLAQGYEQYF
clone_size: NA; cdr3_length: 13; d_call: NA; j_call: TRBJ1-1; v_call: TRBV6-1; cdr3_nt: TGTGCCAGCAGTGAAGGAGGTCACACTGAAGCTTTCTTT; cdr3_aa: CASSEGGHTEAFF
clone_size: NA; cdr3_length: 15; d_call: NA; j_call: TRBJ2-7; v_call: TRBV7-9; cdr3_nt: TGTGCCAGCAGCCCCGCCGGGACACGTACCTACGAGCAGTACTTC; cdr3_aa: CASSPAGTRTYEQYF
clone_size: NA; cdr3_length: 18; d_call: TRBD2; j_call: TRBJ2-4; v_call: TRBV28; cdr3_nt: TGTGCCAGCAGTCCCGGACTAGCGGGGGGACTAGCCAAAAACATTCAGTACTTC; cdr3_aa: CASSPGLAGGLAKNIQYF
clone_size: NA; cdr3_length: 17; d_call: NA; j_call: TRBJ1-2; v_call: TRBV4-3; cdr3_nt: TGCGCCAGCAGCCAAGGGAATGGGGCAGAAACTAACTATGGCTACACCTTC; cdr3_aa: CASSQGNGAETNYGYTF
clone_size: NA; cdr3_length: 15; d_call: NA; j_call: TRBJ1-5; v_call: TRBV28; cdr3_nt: TGTGCCAGCAGTCCAACCACAGCTAGCAATCAGCCCCAGCATTTT; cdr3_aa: CASSPTTASNQPQHF
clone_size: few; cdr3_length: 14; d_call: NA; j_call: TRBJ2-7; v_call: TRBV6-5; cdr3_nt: TGTGCCAGCAGTTCCTTAGCGGACTCCTACGAGCAGTACTTC; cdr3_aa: CASSSLADSYEQYF
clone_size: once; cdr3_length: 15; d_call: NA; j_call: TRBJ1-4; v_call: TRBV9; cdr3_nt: TGTGCCAGCAGCGCCCACAGGACCCCTAATGAAAAACTGTTTTTT; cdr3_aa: CASSAHRTPNEKLFF
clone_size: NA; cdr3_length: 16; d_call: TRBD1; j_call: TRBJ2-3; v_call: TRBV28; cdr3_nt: TGTGCCAGCAGCAGAACACCGGGACAGGGAGGAGATACGCAGTATTTT; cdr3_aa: CASSRTPGQGGDTQYF
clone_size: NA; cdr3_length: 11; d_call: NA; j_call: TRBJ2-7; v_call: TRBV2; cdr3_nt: TGTGCCAGCAGTGATCTCCACGAGCAGTACTTC; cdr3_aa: CASSDLHEQYF
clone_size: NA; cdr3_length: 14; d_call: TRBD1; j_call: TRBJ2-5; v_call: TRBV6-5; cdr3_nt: TGTGCCAGCAGTACCGGGACAGGGGTAGAGACCCAGTACTTC; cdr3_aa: CASSTGTGVETQYF
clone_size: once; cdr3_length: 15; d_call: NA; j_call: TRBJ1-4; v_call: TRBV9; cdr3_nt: TGTGCCAGCAGCGTAACGGGATCTTATAATGAAAAACTGTTTTTT; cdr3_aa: CASSVTGSYNEKLFF
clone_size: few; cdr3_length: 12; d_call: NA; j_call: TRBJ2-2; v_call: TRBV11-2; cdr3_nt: TGTGCCAGCAGCTACTACACCGGGGAGCTGTTTTTT; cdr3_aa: CASSYYTGELFF
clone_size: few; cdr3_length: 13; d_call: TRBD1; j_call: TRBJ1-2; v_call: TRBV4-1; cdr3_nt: TGCGCCAGCAGCCCCGGACAGGGCTATGGCTACACCTTC; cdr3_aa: CASSPGQGYGYTF
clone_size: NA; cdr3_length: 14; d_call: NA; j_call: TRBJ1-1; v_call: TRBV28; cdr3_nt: TGTGCCAGCAGTTTACAGGGGCGGGACACTGAAGCTTTCTTT; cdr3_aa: CASSLQGRDTEAFF
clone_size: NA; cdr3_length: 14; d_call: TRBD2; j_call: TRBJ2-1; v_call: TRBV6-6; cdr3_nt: TGTGCCAGCAGTGGGGCGGGAGACCCCAATGAGCAGTTCTTC; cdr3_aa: CASSGAGDPNEQFF
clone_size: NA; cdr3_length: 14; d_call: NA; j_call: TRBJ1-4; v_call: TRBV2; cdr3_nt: TGTGCCAGCAAACCAACGGGGTGGGAAGAAAAACTGTTTTTT; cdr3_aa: CASKPTGWEEKLFF
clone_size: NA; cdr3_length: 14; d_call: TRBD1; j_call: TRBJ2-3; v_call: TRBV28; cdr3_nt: TGTGCCAGCAGTACACTGGACAGGACAGATACGCAGTATTTT; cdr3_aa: CASSTLDRTDTQYF
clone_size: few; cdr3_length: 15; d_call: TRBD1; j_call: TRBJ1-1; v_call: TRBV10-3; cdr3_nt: TGTGCCATCAGAACTACGACAGGGAAGAGCGGGGAAGCTTTCTTT; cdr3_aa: CAIRTTTGKSGEAFF
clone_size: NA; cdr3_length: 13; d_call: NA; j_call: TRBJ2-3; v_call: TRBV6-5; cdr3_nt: TGTGCCAGCAGTCCCTCGGGGGTAGATACGCAGTATTTT; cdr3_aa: CASSPSGVDTQYF
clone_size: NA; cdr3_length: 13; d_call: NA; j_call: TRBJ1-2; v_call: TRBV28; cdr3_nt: TGTGCCACCGCGTCCAGAGGGTGGTATGGCTACACCTTC; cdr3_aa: CATASRGWYGYTF
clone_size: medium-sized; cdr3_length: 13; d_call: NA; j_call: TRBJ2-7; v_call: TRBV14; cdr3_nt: TGTGCCAGCAGCCGCAGGGGGGCCTACGAGCAGTACTTC; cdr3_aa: CASSRRGAYEQYF
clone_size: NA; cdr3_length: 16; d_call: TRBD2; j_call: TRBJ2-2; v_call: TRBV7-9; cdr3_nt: TGTGCCAGCAGCATCGGGGGGGACTCTTACACCGGGGAGCTGTTTTTT; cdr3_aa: CASSIGGDSYTGELFF
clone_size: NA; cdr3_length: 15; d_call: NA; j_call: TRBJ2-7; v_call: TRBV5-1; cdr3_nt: TGCGCCAGCAGCGCCAACCCTAGCGTAGCTCGGGAGCAGTACTTC; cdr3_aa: CASSANPSVAREQYF
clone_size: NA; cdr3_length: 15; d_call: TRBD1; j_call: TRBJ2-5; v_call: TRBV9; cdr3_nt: TGTGCCAGCAGCGTAGAGCCAGGGGGCGGTGAGACCCAGTACTTC; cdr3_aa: CASSVEPGGGETQYF
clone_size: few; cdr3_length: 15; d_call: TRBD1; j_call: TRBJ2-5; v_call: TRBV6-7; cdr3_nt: TGTGCCACTCCCCTGACAGGGGGCGGGCAAGAGACCCAGTACTTC; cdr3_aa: CATPLTGGGQETQYF
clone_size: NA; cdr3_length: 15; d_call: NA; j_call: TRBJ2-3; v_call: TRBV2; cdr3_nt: TGTGCCAGCAGTGGCGGAAGGGGAAGCACAGATACGCAGTATTTT; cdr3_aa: CASSGGRGSTDTQYF
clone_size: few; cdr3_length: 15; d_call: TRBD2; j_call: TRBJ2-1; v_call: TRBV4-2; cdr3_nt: TGTGCCAGCCGGCGCGGGGAGGGCCCCTACAATGAGCAGTTCTTC; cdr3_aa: CASRRGEGPYNEQFF
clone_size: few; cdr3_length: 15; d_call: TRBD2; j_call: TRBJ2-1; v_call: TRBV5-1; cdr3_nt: TGCGCCAGCAGCCGGACTAGCGGGAGTGGGGATGAGCAGTTCTTC; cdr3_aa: CASSRTSGSGDEQFF
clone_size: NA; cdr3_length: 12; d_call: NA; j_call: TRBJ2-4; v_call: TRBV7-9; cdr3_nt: TGTGCCAGCAGCCCCGAGAAAAACATTCAGTACTTC; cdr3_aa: CASSPEKNIQYF
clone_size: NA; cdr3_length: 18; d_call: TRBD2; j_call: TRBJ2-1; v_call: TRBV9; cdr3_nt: TGTGCCAGCAGCGTAGGGGGACTAGCGGAGAGCTCCTACAATGAGCAGTTCTTC; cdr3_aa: CASSVGGLAESSYNEQFF
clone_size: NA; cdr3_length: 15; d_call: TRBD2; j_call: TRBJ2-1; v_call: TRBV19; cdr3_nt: TGTGCCAGTAACGGGCGGGGGAGCTCCTACAATGAGCAGTTCTTC; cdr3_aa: CASNGRGSSYNEQFF
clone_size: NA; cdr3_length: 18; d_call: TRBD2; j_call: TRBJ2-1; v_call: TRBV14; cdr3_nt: TGTGCCAGCAGCCACTTAATCTATCTAGCGGGATCCTACAATGAGCAGTTCTTC; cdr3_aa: CASSHLIYLAGSYNEQFF
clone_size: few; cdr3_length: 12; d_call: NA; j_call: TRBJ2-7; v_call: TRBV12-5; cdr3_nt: TGTGCTAGTGGTTTGTCTAACTCAGAGCAGTACTTC; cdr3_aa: CASGLSNSEQYF
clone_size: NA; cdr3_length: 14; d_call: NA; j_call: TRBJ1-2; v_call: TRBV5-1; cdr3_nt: TGCGCCAGCAGCTTAACAGGAGAGAACTATGGCTACACCTTC; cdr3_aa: CASSLTGENYGYTF
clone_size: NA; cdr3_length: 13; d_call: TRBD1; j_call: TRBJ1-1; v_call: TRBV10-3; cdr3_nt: TGTGCCATCAGGACAGGGGTTGTCGCTGAAGCTTTCTTT; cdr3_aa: CAIRTGVVAEAFF
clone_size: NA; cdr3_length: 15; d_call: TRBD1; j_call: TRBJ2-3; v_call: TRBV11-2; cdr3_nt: TGTGCCAGCAGCTCAGTGACAGGGGAGGCAGATACGCAGTATTTT; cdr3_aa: CASSSVTGEADTQYF
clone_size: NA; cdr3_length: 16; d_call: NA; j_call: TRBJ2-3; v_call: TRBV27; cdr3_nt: TGTGCCAGCAGTCGGGGGATCTTGGGGAGCACAGATACGCAGTATTTT; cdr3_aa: CASSRGILGSTDTQYF
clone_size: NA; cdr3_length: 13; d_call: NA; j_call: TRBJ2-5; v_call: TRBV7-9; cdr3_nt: TGTGCCAGCAGCTTGAGACTCAAAGGGACCCAGTACTTC; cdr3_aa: CASSLRLKGTQYF